This T cell receptor (beta chain) was documented in a study of radiotherapy plus CTLA-4 blockade in lung cancer. Overall study findings and caveats: Early clonal dynamics of blood T cells, together with interferon-beta, were reported as the best response predictor.

The protocol was immunoSEQ multiplex PCR, while the TCRdb copy is restricted to in-frame clones and leaves out a portion. The data show tens of thousands of clones, with 78% seen just once and 7% to 8.5% held by the top ten. With regard to this clone: Its antigen remains unidentified.

Per germline, CDR1 MNHNS and CDR2 SASEGT. The CDR3 loop spans 17 amino acids. V was cut by 3 bases and J by 0 bases, with 15 bases left in between. The starting material was peripheral blood, obtained from a patient treated with radiotherapy plus ipilimumab. The source is a human donor with non-small cell lung cancer who had a complete response to radiotherapy plus ipilimumab. This sequence joins TRBV6-1 and TRBJ1-3; no reliable D call. The CDR3 DNA reads TGTGCCAGCAGTGATGGGATGTCCGGTAGCTCTGGAAACACCATATATTTT. This translates into CASSDGMSGSSGNTIYF.